This record concerns one TCR beta chain sequence. Original handling: Researchers report that nucleated cell counts were estimated from reference gene primer amplification. Produced via immunoSEQ multiplex PCR; TCRdb's table is partial and in-frame only. The V and J calls and clone size come from that table; D and trimming were worked out from the DNA. The data contain fewer than 350,000 clones, around 87% of them seen just once; the ten biggest clones take up less than 9.5%. The CDR3 is made up of 14 amino acids. Germline values: CDR1 MNHNS, CDR2 SASEGT. The V gene lost 0 bases and the J gene lost 11 bases, with 13 bases spanning the gap. The data were taken from a study of blood T cell repertoires in COVID-19. Looking at the study overall: Both acute and convalescent COVID-19 samples were obtained from the United States, Italy and Spain. PBMCs, B-cell-depleted T cells, or T cells were the source of the cDNA or gDNA that made up the material.

The source material was peripheral blood. The clonotype comes from a woman in her 50s who had recovered from COVID-19. The V call is TRBV6-1, the J call TRBJ1-4; D remains ambiguous. The CDR3 coding sequence is TGTGCCAGCAGTGAAGCACGCTACGGTTGGAAACTGTTTTTT. Amino acids: CASSEARYGWKLFF.